Listed here is a single T cell receptor beta chain. Its antigen is not yet known. Qualities for individual bases were not recorded, and no much larger clone is one base off. TCRbeta CDR3 regions were amplified from genomic DNA by means of the immunoSEQ Assay, a bias-controlled multiplex PCR. The authors processed their data as follows. Nucleated cell counts per sample were estimated from amplification of reference gene primers within the assay. Sequence reads were collapsed and filtered to measure the absolute abundance of every unique TCRbeta CDR3 rearrangement. Productive Simpson clonality was computed per sample as the square root of Simpson's diversity index over productive rearrangements. As stored in TCRdb, this immuneACCESS dataset retains in-frame rearrangements with V and J assigned. A fraction of the clones does not appear; measured against another copy, unresolved V genes explain less than half of the discrepancy, and the remainder lacks a known reason. The V and J calls and clone size are taken from that table; D and trimming were inferred from the DNA. The sample table contains almost 500,000 clones; only one count was recorded for around nine tenths of them. Roughly 8.5% of the sample lies in the top ten.

This sample was included in a study of blood T cell repertoires in COVID-19 (dated by TCRdb to between 2020 and 2021). Study-wide context: The collaborator samples originated in the United States, Italy and Spain and spanned the acute and convalescent phases of COVID-19. The material from the prospective study consisted of cDNA or gDNA derived from T cells, B-cell-depleted T cells, or PBMCs. Deeply sampled blood TCRbeta repertoires from subjects exposed to, actively infected with, or recovered from COVID-19 were included in the dataset. The repertoires were made available in a free public database intended to serve as a resource for research on the immune response to SARS-CoV-2. The samples were drawn from the first 160 participants of the ongoing ImmuneRACE study and from 950 to 1,500 subjects provided by 6 global collaborators. Sample metadata almost always included a de-identified subject ID, COVID-19 status, age in years and sex. Where available, HLA class I and class II types were obtained from metadata supplied by the sample provider rather than from assay-based typing.

The CDR3 has 11 amino acids, counting the end cysteine and phenylalanine. The retained sequence is limited to the CDR3, 33 bases, with the frame set at the first base. V gives up 3 bases and J gives up 6 bases, and the segment between their germline ends measures 5 bases. Points the paper makes about the study in general: The quantity of clinical and demographic metadata differed by source and by participant and was supplied without curation.

In the prospective study, participants were about 18 to 95 years old, resided in approximately 25 geographic areas of the United States, and were enrolled through a virtual design. In the prospective study, cohorts were assigned on the basis of participant-reported clinical history obtained from a screening survey and a study questionnaire. Recovered participants in ImmuneRACE Cohort 3 were defined as having two consecutive negative NP/OP PCR tests, clearance from a healthcare professional, or resolution of symptoms. Mobile phlebotomists in the prospective study collected whole blood, serum and a nasopharyngeal or oropharyngeal swab from every participant. Additional blood draws and questionnaires over an approximately 2-month period could optionally be provided by prospective study participants. Prospective study blood samples were shipped either frozen or at room temperature before DNA extraction.

This receptor was identified in an older woman who had recovered from COVID-19. The sequenced sample was PBMCs or T cells enriched from blood (not recorded which). The sequence joins TRBV12-3 or TRBV12-4 to TRBJ1-2, with an unclear D gene assignment. The CDR3 protein is CASSFRDGYTF. The DNA sequence reads TGTGCCAGCAGTTTTCGGGATGGCTACACCTTC.